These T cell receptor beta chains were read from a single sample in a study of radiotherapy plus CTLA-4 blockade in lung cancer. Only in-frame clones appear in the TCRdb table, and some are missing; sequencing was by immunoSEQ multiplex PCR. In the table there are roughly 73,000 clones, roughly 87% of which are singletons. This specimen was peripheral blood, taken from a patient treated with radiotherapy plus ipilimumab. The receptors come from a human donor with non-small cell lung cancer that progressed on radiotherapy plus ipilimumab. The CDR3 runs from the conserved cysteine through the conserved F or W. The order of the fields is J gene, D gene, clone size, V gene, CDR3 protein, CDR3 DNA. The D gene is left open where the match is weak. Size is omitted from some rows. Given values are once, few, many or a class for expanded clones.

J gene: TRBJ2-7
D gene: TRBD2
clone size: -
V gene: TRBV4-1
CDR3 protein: CASSQGGLAAYEQYF
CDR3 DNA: TGCGCCAGCAGCCAAGGGGGACTAGCGGCCTACGAGCAGTACTTC

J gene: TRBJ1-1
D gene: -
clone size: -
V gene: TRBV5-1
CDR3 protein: CASSLGGHGMNTEAFF
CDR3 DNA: TGCGCCAGCAGCTTGGGAGGGCACGGGATGAACACTGAAGCTTTCTTT

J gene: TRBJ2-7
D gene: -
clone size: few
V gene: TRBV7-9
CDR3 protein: CASSMGTPSSYEQYF
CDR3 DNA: TGTGCCAGCAGCATGGGGACTCCAAGCTCCTACGAGCAGTACTTC

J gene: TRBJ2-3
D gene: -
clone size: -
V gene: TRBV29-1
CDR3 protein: CSADMTDTQYF
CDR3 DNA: TGCAGCGCGGACATGACAGATACGCAGTATTTT

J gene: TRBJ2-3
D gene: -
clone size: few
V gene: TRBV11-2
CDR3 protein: CASSFAGTQYF
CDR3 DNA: TGTGCCAGCAGCTTCGCCGGGACGCAGTATTTT

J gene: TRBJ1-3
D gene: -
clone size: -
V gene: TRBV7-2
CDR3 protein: CASSQDNLANTIYF
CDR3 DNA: TGTGCCAGCAGCCAAGACAACCTGGCAAACACCATATATTTT

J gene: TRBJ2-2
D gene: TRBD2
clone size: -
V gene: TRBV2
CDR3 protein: CASSRLAGGANTGELFF
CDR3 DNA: TGTGCCAGCAGTAGACTAGCGGGAGGGGCGAACACCGGGGAGCTGTTTTTT

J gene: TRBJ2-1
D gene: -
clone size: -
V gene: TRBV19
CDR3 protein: CARPKGPGPSYNEQFF
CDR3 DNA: TGTGCCAGACCCAAAGGACCGGGACCCTCCTACAATGAGCAGTTCTTC

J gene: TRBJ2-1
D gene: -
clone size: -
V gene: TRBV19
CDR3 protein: CASSIGSYNEQFF
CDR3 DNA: TGTGCCAGTAGTATTGGATCCTACAATGAGCAGTTCTTC

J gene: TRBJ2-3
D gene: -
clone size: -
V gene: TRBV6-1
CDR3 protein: CASSERDFAGDTQYF
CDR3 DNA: TGTGCCAGCAGTGAACGGGATTTTGCAGGAGATACGCAGTATTTT

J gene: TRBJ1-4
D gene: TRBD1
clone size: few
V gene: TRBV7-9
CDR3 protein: CASSRNQGAREKLFF
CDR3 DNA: TGTGCCAGCAGCCGCAACCAGGGGGCGCGTGAAAAACTGTTTTTT

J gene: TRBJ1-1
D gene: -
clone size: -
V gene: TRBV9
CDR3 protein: CASSVEYGTEAFF
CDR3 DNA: TGTGCCAGCAGCGTAGAGTACGGGACTGAAGCTTTCTTT

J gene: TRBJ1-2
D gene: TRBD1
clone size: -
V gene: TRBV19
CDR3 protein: CASTGQGNYGYTF
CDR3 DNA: TGTGCCAGTACGGGACAGGGGAACTATGGCTACACCTTC

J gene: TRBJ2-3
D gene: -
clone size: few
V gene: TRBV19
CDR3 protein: CASSITDTQYF
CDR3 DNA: TGTGCCAGTAGTATAACAGATACGCAGTATTTT

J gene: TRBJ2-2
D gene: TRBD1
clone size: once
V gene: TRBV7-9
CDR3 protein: CASSLANQGAITGELFF
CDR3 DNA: TGTGCCAGCAGCTTAGCTAACCAGGGGGCTATCACCGGGGAGCTGTTTTTT

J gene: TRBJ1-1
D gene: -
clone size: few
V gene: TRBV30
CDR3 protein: CAWSVILRGLNTEAFF
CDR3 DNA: TGTGCCTGGAGTGTAATCCTCAGGGGCCTTAACACTGAAGCTTTCTTT

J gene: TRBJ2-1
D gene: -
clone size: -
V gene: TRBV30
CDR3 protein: CAWSAGVGPRKEEFF
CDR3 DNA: TGTGCCTGGAGTGCTGGCGTGGGGCCCCGAAAAGAGGAGTTCTTC

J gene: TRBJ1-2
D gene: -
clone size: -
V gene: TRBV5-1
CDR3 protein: CASSPGDNYGYTF
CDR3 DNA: TGCGCCAGCAGTCCCGGGGATAACTATGGCTACACCTTC

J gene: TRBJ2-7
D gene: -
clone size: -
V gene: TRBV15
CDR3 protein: CATSKNSYEQYF
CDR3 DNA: TGTGCCACCAGCAAGAACTCCTACGAGCAGTACTTC

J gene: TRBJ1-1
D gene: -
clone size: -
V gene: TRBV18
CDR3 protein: CASSPTAGSSEAFF
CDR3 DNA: TGTGCCAGCTCACCAACCGCCGGTTCCTCTGAAGCTTTCTTT

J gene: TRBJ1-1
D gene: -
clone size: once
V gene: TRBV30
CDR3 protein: CAWSVSNYKAFF
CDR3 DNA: TGTGCCTGGAGTGTATCAAACTATAAAGCTTTCTTT

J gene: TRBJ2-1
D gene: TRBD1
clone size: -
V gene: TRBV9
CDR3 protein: CASSSAGTGVSTGYNEQFF
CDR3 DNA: TGTGCCAGCAGCTCAGCCGGGACAGGGGTCTCCACTGGGTACAATGAGCAGTTCTTC

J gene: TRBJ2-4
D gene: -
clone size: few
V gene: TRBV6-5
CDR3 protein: CASSSPGLNIQYF
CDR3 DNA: TGTGCCAGCAGTTCACCCGGCCTAAACATTCAGTACTTC

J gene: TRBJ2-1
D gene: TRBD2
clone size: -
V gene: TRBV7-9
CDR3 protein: CASSLTSAPVGEQFF
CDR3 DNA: TGTGCCAGCAGCCTGACTAGCGCCCCGGTTGGTGAGCAGTTCTTC

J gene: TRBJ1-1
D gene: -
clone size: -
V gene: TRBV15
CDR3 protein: CATSRELTENTEAFF
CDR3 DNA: TGTGCCACCAGCAGAGAATTGACAGAGAACACTGAAGCTTTCTTT

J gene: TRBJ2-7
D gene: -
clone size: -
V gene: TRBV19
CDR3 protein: CASSPGRGDYEQYF
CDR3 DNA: TGTGCCAGTAGCCCCGGGCGGGGAGACTACGAGCAGTACTTC

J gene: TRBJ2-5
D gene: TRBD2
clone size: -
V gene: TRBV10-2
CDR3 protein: CASRVAGARETQYF
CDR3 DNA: TGCGCCAGCAGAGTAGCGGGAGCAAGGGAGACCCAGTACTTC

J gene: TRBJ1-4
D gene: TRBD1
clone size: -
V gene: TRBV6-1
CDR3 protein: CASRATGGGGEKLFF
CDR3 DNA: TGTGCCAGCAGGGCAACAGGGGGCGGAGGGGAAAAACTGTTTTTT

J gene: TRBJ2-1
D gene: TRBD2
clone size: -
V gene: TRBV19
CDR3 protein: CASSMKRDLIVYNEQFF
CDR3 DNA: TGTGCCAGTAGTATGAAGCGGGATCTGATCGTCTACAATGAGCAGTTCTTC

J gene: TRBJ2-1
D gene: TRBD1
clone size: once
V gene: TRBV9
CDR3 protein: CASSTGGLGSHEQFF
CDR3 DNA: TGTGCCAGCAGCACAGGGGGGCTAGGTTCTCATGAGCAGTTCTTC

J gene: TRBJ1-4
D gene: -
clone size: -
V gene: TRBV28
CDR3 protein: CASSSEGEKLFF
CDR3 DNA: TGTGCCAGCAGTTCCGAGGGGGAAAAACTGTTTTTT

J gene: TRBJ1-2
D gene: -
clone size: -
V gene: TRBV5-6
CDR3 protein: CASSLRTVPYGYTF
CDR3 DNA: TGTGCCAGCAGCCTGCGGACAGTCCCCTATGGCTACACCTTC

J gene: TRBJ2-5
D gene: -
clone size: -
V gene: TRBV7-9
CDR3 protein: CASSFLQETQYF
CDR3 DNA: TGTGCCAGCAGCTTTCTACAAGAGACCCAGTACTTC

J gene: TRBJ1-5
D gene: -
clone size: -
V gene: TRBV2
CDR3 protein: CASSEPANQPQHF
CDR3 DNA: TGTGCCAGCAGTGAGCCCGCGAATCAGCCCCAGCATTTT

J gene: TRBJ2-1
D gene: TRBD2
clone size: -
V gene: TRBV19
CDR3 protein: CASSIQRDSNEQFF
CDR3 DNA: TGTGCCAGTAGTATTCAGCGGGATAGCAATGAGCAGTTCTTC

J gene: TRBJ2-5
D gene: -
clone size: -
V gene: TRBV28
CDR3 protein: CASSLSGRVETQYF
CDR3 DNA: TGTGCCAGCAGTTTATCGGGCAGGGTGGAGACCCAGTACTTC

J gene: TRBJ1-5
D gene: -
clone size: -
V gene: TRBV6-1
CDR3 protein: CASSEAGGNQPQHF
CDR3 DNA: TGTGCCAGCAGTGAAGCAGGGGGCAATCAGCCCCAGCATTTT

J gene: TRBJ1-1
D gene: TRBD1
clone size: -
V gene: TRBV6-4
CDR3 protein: CASSDSARGPGTEAFF
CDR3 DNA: TGTGCCAGCAGTGACAGCGCCAGGGGGCCTGGCACTGAAGCTTTCTTT

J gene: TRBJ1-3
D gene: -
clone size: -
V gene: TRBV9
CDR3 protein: CASSVALLGSGNTIYF
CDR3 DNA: TGTGCCAGCAGCGTAGCTCTTTTGGGCTCTGGAAACACCATATATTTT

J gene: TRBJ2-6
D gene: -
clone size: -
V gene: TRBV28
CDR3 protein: CASSHDQGSGANVLTF
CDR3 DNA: TGTGCCAGCAGTCACGATCAGGGGTCTGGGGCCAACGTCCTGACTTTC

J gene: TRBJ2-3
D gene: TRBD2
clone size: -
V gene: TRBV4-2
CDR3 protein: CASSQSSGITDTQYF
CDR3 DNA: TGTGCCAGCAGCCAATCTAGCGGGATTACAGATACGCAGTATTTT

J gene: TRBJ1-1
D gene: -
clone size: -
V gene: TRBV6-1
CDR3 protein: CASSHGRNTEAFF
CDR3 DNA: TGTGCCAGCAGCCACGGACGGAACACTGAAGCTTTCTTT

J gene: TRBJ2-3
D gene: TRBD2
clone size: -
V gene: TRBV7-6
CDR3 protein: CASSAPLAGTDTQYF
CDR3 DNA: TGTGCCAGCAGCGCCCCACTAGCGGGCACAGATACGCAGTATTTT